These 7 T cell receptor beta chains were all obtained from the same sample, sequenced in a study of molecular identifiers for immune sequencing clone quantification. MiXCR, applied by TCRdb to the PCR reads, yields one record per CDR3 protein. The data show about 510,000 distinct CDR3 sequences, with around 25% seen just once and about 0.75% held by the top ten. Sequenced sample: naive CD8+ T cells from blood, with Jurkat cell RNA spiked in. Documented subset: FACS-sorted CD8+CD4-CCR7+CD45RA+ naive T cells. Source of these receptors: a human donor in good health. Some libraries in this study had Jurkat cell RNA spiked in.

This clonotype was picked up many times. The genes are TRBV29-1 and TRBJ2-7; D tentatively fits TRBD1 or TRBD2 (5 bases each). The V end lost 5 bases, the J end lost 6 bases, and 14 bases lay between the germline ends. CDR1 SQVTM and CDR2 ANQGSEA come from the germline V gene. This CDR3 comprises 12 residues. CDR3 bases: TGCAGCGTTCTCGGGGCTAGTAGCGAGCAGTACTTC. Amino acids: CSVLGASSEQYF.

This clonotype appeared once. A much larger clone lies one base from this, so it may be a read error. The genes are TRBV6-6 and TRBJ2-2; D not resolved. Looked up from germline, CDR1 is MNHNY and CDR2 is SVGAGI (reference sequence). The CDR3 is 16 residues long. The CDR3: CASSGDETRNTEELFF. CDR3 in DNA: TGTGCCAGCAGTGGGGATGAGACAAGGAACACCGAGGAGCTGTTTTTT.

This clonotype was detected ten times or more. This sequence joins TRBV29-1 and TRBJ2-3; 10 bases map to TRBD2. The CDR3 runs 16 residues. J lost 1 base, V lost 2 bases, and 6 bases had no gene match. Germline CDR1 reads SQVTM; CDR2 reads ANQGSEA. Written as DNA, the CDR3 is TGCAGCGTTGAATTTTTAGCGGGAGGACGCACAGATACGCAGTATTTT. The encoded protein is CSVEFLAGGRTDTQYF.

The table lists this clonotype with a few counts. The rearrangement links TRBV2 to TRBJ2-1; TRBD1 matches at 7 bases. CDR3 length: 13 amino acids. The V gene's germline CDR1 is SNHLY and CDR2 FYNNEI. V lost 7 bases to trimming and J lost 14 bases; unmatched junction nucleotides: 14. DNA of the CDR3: TGTGCCAGCACCGAGACAGGGTCAAGATCCGAGTTCTTC. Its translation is CASTETGSRSEFF.

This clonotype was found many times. In DNA, the CDR3 is TGTGCCAGCAGGTCCGAGGACACCTCCTACGAGCAGTACTTC. This translates into CASRSEDTSYEQYF. The gene calls are TRBV28 and TRBJ2-7; possible D gene TRBD1, 5 bases. Germline V gene data show CDR1 as MDHEN and CDR2 as SYDVKM. The CDR3 covers 14 residues. V was cut by 6 bases and J by 0 bases, with 12 bases left in between. The full variable domain, in which reference TRBV28 and TRBJ2-7 provide the parts outside the CDR3, is DVKVTQSSRYLVKRTGEKVFLECVQDMDHENMFWYRQDPGLGLRLIYFSYDVKMKEKGDIPEGYSVSREKKERFSLILESASTNQTSMYLCASRSEDTSYEQYFGPGTRLTVT.

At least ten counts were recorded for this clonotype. The CDR3 reads CASSVGAGDETQYF. The CDR3 DNA reads TGTGCCAGCAGCGTAGGAGCGGGGGATGAGACCCAGTACTTC. This chain joins TRBV9 and TRBJ2-5; TRBD2 matches at 8 bases. CDR3 length: 14 residues. Trimming at V came to 0 bases and at J to 5 bases, leaving 3 bases not matched to a gene. CDR1 and CDR2 (germline): SGDLS, YYNGEE.

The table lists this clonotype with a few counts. CDR3 sequence reads: CASTGGSYGYTF. The CDR3 DNA sequence: TGTGCCAGCACAGGGGGTAGTTATGGCTACACCTTC. The chain recombines TRBV6-5 with TRBJ1-2; 7 bases match TRBD1. V dropped 7 bases and J dropped 5; count of bases not matched to a gene: 4. The CDR3 is 12 residues long. Germline V gene data show CDR1 as MNHEY and CDR2 as SVGAGI.